This T cell receptor beta chain was profiled in a study of blood T cell repertoires in COVID-19 (dated by TCRdb to the early 2020s). Study-level background: Samples from collaborators originated in the United States, Italy and Spain and spanned both the acute and convalescent phases of COVID-19. Subjects who had been exposed to COVID-19, were actively infected with it, or had recovered from it provided the deeply sampled blood TCRbeta repertoires that made up the dataset. Sample metadata almost always included a de-identified subject ID, COVID-19 status, age in years and sex. Where available, HLA class I and class II types were obtained from metadata supplied by the sample provider rather than from assay-based typing. Samples were obtained from the ongoing ImmuneRACE study (first 160 participants) and from over 1,000 subjects provided by 6 global collaborators. The repertoires were made available in a free public database intended to serve as a resource for research on the immune response to SARS-CoV-2. The prospective study material was composed of cDNA or gDNA derived from T cells, B-cell-depleted T cells, or PBMCs. Overall study results and their limits: How much clinical and demographic metadata was included differed by source and by participant, and the metadata was provided uncurated.

The CDR3 spans 15 residues, from the cysteine through the phenylalanine. The only DNA kept is the CDR3, 45 bases in frame from the first base. V is trimmed back by 10 bases and J by 3 bases, and the junction contains 13 bases that no gene match accounts for. Reading the germline V gene (reference sequence) gives CDR1 MNHEY and CDR2 SMNVEV. The immunoSEQ Assay, a bias-controlled multiplex PCR, was used to amplify TCRbeta CDR3 regions from genomic DNA. Processing in the source paper ran as follows. The number of nucleated cells in each sample was estimated by amplification of reference gene primers within the assay. Sequence reads were collapsed and filtered to measure the absolute abundance of every unique TCRbeta CDR3 rearrangement. Productive Simpson clonality was computed per sample as the square root of Simpson's diversity index over productive rearrangements. TCRdb limited this immuneACCESS table to in-frame rearrangements with V and J called. A share of clones is missing; checked studies link under half to unresolved V genes, and the rest is unexplained. Clone size and the V and J calls come from that table; the DNA yielded D and trimming. The sample includes 200,000 to 250,000 clones, with roughly 89% observed a single time. The ten top clones hold 2% to 2.5% of the sample.

As regards this clone: This receptor's antigen is unknown. There are no base qualities to consult, and no much larger clone falls within one base.

Samples from volunteer blood donors who had recovered from COVID-19 were contributed by a second Seattle source. Each collaborating institution followed its own protocols to collect whole blood in K2EDTA tubes. For TCRbeta analysis, collaborators shipped samples as frozen whole blood, isolated PBMCs, or DNA extracted from either of those sample types. The sequenced sample was peripheral blood. The rearrangement combines TRBV27 with TRBJ1-1; 8 central nucleotides agree with TRBD1. This TCR derives from a man aged 25-45 years who had recovered from COVID-19. CDR3 region: CATDPQGALDTEAFF. The nucleotide sequence is TGTGCCACCGACCCCCAGGGGGCCTTGGACACTGAAGCTTTCTTT.